This T cell receptor beta chain was sequenced for a study of blood T cell repertoires in COVID-19. Across the whole study: Samples came from the United States, Italy and Spain, spanning acute and convalescent COVID-19.

The sample holds a few counts of this clone. The ends lost 2 bases at V and 0 bases at J; junction bases unmatched: 1. Germline values: CDR1 MNHEY, CDR2 SMNVEV (reference sequence). The CDR3 totals 15 residues. The table came from immunoSEQ multiplex PCR; TCRdb's copy has only in-frame clones and leaves some out. This sample yields some 250,000 clones, of which 70% to 90% are seen a single time; approximately 2% belongs to the top ten. The sequencing sample was made of PBMCs or T cells enriched from blood (not recorded which). The genes are TRBV27 and TRBJ2-7, with 10 bases that match TRBD2. The sequence was obtained from a woman in her forties or fifties who had recovered from COVID-19. The CDR3 DNA follows: TGTGCCAGCAGTTTAGCTAGCGGGAGCTCCTACGAGCAGTACTTC. Protein sequence: CASSLASGSSYEQYF.